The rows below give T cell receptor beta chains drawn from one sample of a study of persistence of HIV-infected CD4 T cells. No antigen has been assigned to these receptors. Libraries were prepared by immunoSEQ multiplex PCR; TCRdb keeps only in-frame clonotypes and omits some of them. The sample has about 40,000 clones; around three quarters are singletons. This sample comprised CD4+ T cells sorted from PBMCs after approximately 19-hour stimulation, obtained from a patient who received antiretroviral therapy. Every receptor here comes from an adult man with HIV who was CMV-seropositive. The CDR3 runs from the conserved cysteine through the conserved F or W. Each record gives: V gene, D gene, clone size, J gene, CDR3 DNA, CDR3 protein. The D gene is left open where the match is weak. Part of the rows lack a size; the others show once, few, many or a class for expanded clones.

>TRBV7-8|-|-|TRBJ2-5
TGTGCCAGCAGCTTAACAGGTTTCGAGACCCAGTACTTC
CASSLTGFETQYF
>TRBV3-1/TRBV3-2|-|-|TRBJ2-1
TGTGCCAGCAGCCAAGGGACAGAGGTCAATGAGCAGTTCTTC
CASSQGTEVNEQFF
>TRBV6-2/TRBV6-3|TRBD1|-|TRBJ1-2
TGTGCCAGCAGTCGGGACAGGGGAGCCTCTGGCTACACCTTC
CASSRDRGASGYTF
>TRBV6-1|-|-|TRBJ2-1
TGTGCCAGCAGGGAACATACCGGGGTTCCGCGCGATGAGCAGTTCTTC
CASREHTGVPRDEQFF
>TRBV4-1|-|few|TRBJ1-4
TGCGCCAGCAGCCAAGCAGGGTCTACCACTAATGAAAAACTGTTTTTT
CASSQAGSTTNEKLFF
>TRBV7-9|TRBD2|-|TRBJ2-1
TGTGCCAGCAGCTTAGCTCCTAGCGGGGTAAGCAATGAGCAGTTCTTC
CASSLAPSGVSNEQFF
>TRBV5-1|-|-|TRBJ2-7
TGCGCCAGCAGCTTGGGACAGGCCCGGGAGCAGTACTTC
CASSLGQAREQYF
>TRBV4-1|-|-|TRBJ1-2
TGCGCCAGCAGCCAACAGACCGGGACCTATGGCTACACCTTC
CASSQQTGTYGYTF
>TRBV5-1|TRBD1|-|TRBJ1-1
TGCGCCAGCAGCCTGGTGGGCAGGACAGGGAACACTGAAGCTTTCTTT
CASSLVGRTGNTEAFF
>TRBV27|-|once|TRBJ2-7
TGTGCCAGCAGCAGTCGGGGGGCGAGCTCCTACGAGCAGTACTTC
CASSSRGASSYEQYF
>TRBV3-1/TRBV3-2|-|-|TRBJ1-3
TGTGCCAGCAGCCAAGGACCCACGGCCTCTGGAAACACCATATATTTT
CASSQGPTASGNTIYF
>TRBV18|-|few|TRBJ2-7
TGTGCCAGCTCACCACCGAGGGACCCGAGGGAGCAGTACTTC
CASSPPRDPREQYF